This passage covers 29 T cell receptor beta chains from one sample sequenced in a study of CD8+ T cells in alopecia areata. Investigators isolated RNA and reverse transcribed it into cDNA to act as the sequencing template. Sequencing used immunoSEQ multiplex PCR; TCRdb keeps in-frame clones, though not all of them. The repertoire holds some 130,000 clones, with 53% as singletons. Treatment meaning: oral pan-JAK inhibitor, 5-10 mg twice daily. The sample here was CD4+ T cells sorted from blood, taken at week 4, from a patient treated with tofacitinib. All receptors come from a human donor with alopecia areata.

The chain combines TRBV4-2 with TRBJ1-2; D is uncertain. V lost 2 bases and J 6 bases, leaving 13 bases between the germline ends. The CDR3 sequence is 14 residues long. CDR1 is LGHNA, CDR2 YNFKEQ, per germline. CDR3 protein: CASSQNPQDHGYTF. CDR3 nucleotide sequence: TGTGCCAGCAGCCAAAACCCCCAGGATCATGGCTACACCTTC.

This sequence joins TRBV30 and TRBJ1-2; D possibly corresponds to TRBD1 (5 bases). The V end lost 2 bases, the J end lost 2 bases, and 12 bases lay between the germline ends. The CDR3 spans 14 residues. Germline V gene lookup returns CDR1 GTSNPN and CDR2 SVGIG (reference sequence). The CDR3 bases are TGTGCCTGGAGTCAAATACGGGGGAACTATGGCTACACCTTC. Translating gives CAWSQIRGNYGYTF.

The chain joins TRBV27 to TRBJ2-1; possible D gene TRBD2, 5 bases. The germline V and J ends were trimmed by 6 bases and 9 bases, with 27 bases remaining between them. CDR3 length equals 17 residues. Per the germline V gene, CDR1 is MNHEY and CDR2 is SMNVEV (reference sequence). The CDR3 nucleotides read TGTGCCAGCAGCCAAAGAGACTTTGGACTTTTACGGGGTGAGCAGTTCTTC. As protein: CASSQRDFGLLRGEQFF.

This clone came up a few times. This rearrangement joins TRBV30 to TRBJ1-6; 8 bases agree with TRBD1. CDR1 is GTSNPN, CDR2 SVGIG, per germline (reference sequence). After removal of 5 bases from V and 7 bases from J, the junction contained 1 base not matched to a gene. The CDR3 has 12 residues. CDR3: CAWDRGNSPLHF. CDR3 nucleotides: TGTGCCTGGGACAGGGGCAATTCACCCCTCCACTTT.

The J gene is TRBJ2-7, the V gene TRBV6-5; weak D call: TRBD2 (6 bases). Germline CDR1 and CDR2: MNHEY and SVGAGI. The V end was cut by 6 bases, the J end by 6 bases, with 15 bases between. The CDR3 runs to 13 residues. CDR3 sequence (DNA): TGTGCCAGCAGAAGGGACTCAAAGGGCGAGCAGTACTTC. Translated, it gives CASRRDSKGEQYF.

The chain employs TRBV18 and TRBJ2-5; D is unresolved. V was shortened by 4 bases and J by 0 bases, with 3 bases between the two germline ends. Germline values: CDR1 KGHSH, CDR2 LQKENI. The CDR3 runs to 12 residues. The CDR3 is CASSQYQETQYF. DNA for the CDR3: TGTGCCAGCTCACAGTACCAAGAGACCCAGTACTTC.

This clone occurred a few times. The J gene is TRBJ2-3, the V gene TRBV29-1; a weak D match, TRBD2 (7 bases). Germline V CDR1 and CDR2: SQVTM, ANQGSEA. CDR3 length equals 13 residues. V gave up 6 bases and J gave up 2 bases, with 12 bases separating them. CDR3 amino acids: CSVEGGPTDTQYF. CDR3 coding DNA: TGCAGCGTCGAGGGGGGGCCCACAGATACGCAGTATTTT.

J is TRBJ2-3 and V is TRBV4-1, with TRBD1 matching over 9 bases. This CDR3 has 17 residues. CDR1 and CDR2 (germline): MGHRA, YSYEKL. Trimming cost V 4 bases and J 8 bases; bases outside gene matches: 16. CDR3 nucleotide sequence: TGCGCCAGCAGCCTTCAGAAACGGGACAGGGTGCGCGGTACGCAGTATTTT. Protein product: CASSLQKRDRVRGTQYF.

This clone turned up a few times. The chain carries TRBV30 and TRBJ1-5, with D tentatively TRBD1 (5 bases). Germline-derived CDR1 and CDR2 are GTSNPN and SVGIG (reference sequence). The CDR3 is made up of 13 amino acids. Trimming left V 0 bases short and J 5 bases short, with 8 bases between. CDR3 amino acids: CAWSVGAHQPQHF. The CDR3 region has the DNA TGTGCCTGGAGTGTAGGGGCTCATCAGCCCCAGCATTTT.

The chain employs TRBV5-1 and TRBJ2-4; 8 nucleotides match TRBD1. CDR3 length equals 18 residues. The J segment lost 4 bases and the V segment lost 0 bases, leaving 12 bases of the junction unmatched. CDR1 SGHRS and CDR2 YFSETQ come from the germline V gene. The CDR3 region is CASSLVDRANFGKNIQYF. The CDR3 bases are TGCGCCAGCAGCTTGGTGGACAGGGCGAATTTTGGAAAAAACATTCAGTACTTC.

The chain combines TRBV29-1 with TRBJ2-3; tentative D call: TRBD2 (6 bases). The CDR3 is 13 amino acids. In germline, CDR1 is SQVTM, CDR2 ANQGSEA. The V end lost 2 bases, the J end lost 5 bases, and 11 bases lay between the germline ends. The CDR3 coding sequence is TGCAGCGTTGAACCGGGAGCGGGAGATACGCAGTATTTT. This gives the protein CSVEPGAGDTQYF.

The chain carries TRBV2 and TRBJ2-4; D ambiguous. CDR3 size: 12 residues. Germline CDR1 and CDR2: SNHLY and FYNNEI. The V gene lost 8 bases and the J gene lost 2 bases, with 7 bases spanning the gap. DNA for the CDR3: TGTGCCAGCGGCCCGACCAAAAACATTCAGTACTTC. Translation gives CASGPTKNIQYF.

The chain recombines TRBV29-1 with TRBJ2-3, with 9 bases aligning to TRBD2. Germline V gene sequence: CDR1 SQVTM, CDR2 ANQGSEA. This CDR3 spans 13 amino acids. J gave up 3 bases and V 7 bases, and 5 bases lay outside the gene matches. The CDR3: CSGRLAATDTQYF. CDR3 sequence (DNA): TGCAGCGGGAGACTAGCGGCTACAGATACGCAGTATTTT.

CDR3 sequence (DNA): TGCGCCAGCAGCCACCTCCCGGGACGGCAGTACTTC. As protein: CASSHLPGRQYF. The chain links TRBV4-1 to TRBJ2-4; the D gene could be TRBD1 or TRBD2 (5 bases each). CDR1 and CDR2 (germline): MGHRA, YSYEKL. The CDR3 runs 12 residues. Trimming pared 3 bases from V and 13 bases from J, leaving 13 bases between.

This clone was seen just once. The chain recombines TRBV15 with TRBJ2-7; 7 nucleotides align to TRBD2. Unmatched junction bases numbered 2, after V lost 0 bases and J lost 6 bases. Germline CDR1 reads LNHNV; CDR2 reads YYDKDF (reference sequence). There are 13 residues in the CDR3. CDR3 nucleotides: TGTGCCACCAGCAGAGATGGGGGGGGCGAGCAGTACTTC. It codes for CATSRDGGGEQYF.

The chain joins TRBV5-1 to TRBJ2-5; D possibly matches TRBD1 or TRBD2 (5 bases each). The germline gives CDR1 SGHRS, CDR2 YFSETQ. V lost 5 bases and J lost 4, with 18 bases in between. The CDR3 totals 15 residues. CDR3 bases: TGCGCCAGCAGTTGGGGGAACCCCGAGAGAGAGACCCAGTACTTC. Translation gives CASSWGNPERETQYF.

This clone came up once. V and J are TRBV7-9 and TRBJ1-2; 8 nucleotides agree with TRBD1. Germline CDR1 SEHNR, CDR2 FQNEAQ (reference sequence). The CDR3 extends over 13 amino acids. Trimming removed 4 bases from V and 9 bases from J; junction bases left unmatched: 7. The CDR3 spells CASSSGQGPSYTF. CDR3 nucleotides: TGTGCCAGCAGCTCCGGACAGGGTCCAAGCTACACCTTC.

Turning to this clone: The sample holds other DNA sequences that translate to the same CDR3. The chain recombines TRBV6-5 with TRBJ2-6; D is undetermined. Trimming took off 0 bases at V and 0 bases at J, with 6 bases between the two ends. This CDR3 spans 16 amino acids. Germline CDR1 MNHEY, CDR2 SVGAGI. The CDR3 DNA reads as TGTGCCAGCAGTTACTCGGGATCCTCTGGGGCCAACGTCCTGACTTTC. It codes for CASSYSGSSGANVLTF.

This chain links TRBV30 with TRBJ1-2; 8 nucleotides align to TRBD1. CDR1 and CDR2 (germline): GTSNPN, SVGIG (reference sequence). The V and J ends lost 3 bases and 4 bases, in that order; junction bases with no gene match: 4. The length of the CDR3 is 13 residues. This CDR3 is CAWRQQGVYGYTF. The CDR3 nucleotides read TGTGCCTGGAGACAACAGGGGGTCTATGGCTACACCTTC.

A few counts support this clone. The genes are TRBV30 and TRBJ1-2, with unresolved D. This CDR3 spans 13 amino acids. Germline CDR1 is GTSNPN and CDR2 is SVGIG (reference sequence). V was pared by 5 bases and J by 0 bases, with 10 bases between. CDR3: CAWGRDTNYGYTF. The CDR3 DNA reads TGTGCCTGGGGCAGAGACACTAACTATGGCTACACCTTC.

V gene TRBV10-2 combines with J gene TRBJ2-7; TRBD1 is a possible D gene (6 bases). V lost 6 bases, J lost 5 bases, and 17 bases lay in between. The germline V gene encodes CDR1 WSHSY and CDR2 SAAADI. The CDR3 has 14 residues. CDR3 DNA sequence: TGCGCCAGCAGAGCCCTACAGGGTCGGCACGAGCAGTACTTC. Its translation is CASRALQGRHEQYF.

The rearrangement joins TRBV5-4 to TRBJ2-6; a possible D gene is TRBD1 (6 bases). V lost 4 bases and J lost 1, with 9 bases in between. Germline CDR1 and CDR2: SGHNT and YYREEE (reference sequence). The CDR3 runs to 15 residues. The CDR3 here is CASSPQGSGANVLTF. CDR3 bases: TGTGCCAGCAGCCCACAGGGTTCTGGGGCCAACGTCCTGACTTTC.

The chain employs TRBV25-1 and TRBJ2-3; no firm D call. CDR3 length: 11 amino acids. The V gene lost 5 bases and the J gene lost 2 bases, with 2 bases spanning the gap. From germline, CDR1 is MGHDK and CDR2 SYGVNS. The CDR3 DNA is TGTGCCAGCAGTCTCACAGATACGCAGTATTTT. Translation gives CASSLTDTQYF.

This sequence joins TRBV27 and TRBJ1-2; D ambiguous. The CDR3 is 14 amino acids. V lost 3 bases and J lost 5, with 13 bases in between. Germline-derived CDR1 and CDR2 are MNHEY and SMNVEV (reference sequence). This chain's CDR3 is CASSFSGRTYGYTF. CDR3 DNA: TGTGCCAGCAGTTTTTCGGGCAGAACGTATGGCTACACCTTC.

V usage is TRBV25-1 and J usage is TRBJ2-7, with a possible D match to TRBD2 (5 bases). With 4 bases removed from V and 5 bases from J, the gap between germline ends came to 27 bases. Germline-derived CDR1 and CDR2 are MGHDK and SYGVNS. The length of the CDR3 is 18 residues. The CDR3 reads CASSATSPPSGTYHEQYF. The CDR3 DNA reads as TGTGCCAGCAGTGCGACCTCCCCCCCCAGCGGCACCTATCACGAGCAGTACTTC.

CDR3 loop: CASSREPYEQYF. DNA for the CDR3: TGTGCCAGCAGTAGGGAACCCTACGAGCAGTACTTC. This chain connects TRBV7-9 to TRBJ2-7, with D uncertain. V lost 6 bases to trimming and J lost 2 bases, with 8 bases between them. The CDR3 has 12 amino acids. Germline V gene data show CDR1 as SEHNR and CDR2 as FQNEAQ (reference sequence). Full variable domain (missing parts from reference TRBV7-9 and TRBJ2-7): DTGVSQNPRHKITKRGQNVTFRCDPISEHNRLYWYRQTLGQGPEFLTYFQNEAQLEKSRLLSDRFSAERPKGSFSTLEIQRTEQGDSAMYLCASSREPYEQYFGPGTRLTVT.

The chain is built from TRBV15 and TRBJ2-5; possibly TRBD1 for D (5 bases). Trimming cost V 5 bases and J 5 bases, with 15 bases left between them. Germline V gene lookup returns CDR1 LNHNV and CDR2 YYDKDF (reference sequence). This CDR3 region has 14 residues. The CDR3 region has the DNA TGTGCCACCAGCTTAAGGGGCAGTGAGGAGACCCAGTACTTC. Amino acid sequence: CATSLRGSEETQYF.

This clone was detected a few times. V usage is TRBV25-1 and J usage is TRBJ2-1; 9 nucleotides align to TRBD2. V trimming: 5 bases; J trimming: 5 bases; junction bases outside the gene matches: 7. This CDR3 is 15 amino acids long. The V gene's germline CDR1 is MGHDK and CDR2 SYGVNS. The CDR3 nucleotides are TGTGCCAGCAGTAGTAGCGGGAGTGTGGACAATGAGCAGTTCTTC. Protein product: CASSSSGSVDNEQFF.

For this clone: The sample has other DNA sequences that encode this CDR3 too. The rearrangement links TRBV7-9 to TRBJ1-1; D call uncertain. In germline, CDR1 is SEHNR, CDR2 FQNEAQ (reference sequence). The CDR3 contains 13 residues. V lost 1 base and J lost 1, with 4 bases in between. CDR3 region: CASSLEGNTEAFF. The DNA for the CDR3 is TGTGCCAGCAGCTTAGAAGGGAACACTGAAGCTTTCTTT.